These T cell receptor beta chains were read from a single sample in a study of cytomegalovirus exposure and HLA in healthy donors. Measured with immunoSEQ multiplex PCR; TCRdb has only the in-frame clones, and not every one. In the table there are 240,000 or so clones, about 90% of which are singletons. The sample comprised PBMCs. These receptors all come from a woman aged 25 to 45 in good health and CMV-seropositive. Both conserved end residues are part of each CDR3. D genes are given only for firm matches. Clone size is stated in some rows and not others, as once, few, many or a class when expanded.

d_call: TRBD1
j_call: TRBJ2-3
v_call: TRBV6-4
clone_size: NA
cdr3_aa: CASSLTGDSTDTQYF
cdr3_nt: TGTGCCAGCAGTCTCACAGGGGACAGCACAGATACGCAGTATTTT

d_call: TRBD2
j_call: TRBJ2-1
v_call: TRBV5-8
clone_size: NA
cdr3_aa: CASSLASGRAHEQFF
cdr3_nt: TGTGCCAGCAGCTTGGCCAGCGGGAGGGCCCATGAGCAGTTCTTC

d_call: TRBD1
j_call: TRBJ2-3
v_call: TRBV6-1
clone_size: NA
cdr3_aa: CASRRQGSTDTQYF
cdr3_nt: TGTGCCAGCAGAAGACAGGGGAGCACAGATACGCAGTATTTT

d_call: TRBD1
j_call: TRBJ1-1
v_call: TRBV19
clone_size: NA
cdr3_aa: CASNAQGGYTEAFF
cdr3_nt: TGTGCCAGTAACGCACAGGGGGGTTACACTGAAGCTTTCTTT

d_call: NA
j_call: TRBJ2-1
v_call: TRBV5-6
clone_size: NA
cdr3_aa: CASNSHGTPAGNEQFF
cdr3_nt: TGTGCCAGCAATTCCCATGGGACTCCCGCCGGCAATGAGCAGTTCTTC

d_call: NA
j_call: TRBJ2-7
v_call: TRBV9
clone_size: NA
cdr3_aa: CASSVTAVGREQYF
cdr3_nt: TGTGCCAGCAGCGTAACGGCTGTGGGCCGCGAGCAGTACTTC

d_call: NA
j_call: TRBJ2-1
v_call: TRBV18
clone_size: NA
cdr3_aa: CASSPMASGNEQFF
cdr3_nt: TGTGCCAGCTCACCAATGGCGTCGGGTAATGAGCAGTTCTTC

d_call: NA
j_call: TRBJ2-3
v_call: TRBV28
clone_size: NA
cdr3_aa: CASKEGPTDTQYF
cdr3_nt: TGTGCCAGCAAAGAGGGTCCCACAGATACGCAGTATTTT

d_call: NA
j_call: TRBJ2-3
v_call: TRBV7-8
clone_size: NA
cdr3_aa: CASRSDRGARGKDTQYF
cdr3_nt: TGTGCCAGCAGGTCCGATCGGGGGGCTAGAGGTAAAGATACGCAGTATTTT

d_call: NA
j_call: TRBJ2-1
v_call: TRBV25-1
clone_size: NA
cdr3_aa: CASSERRVGEQFF
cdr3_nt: TGTGCCAGCAGTGAACGGAGGGTGGGTGAGCAGTTCTTC

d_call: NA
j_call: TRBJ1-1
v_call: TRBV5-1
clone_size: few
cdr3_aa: CASSVTADTEAFF
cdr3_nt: TGCGCCAGCAGCGTAACAGCTGACACTGAAGCTTTCTTT

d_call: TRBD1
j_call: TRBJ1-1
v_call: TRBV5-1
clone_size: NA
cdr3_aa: CASSRLQGANTEAFF
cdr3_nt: TGCGCCAGCAGCCGCCTACAGGGGGCGAACACTGAAGCTTTCTTT

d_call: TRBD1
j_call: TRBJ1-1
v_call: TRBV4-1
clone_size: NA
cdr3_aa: CASSQPTGVTEAFF
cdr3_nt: TGCGCCAGCAGCCAACCGACAGGGGTCACTGAAGCTTTCTTT

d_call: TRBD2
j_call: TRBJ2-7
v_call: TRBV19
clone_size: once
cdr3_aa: CASSTPGLAYEQYF
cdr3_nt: TGTGCCAGTAGTACCCCGGGACTAGCCTACGAGCAGTACTTC

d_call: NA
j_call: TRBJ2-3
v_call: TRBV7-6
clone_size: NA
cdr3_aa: CASSSYSTDTQYF
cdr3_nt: TGTGCCAGCAGCTCGTATAGCACAGATACGCAGTATTTT

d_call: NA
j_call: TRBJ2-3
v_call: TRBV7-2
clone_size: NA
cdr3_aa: CASSSQANTDTQYF
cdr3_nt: TGTGCCAGCAGCTCCCAAGCTAACACAGATACGCAGTATTTT

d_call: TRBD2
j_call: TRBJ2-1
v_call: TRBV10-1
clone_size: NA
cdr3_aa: CASSDGSGSRNEQFF
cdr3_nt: TGCGCCAGCAGTGACGGTAGCGGGAGTAGAAATGAGCAGTTCTTC

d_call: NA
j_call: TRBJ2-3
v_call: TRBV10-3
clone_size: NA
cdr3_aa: CAIRTGETDTQYF
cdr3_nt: TGTGCCATCAGGACGGGAGAAACAGATACGCAGTATTTT

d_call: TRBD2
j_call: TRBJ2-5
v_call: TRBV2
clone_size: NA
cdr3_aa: CASVGLARKTQYF
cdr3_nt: TGTGCCAGCGTCGGACTAGCGCGGAAGACCCAGTACTTC

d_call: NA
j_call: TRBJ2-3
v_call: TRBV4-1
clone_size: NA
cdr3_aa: CASSHLGLDTDTQYF
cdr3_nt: TGCGCCAGCAGCCATCTGGGACTTGACACAGATACGCAGTATTTT

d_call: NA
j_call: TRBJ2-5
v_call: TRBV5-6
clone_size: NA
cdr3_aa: CASNLLGIQETQYF
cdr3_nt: TGTGCCAGCAACTTACTCGGGATTCAAGAGACCCAGTACTTC

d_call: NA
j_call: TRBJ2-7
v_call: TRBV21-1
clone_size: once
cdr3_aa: CASSETVGQGESYEQYF
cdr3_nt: TGTGCCAGCAGCGAAACTGTGGGACAGGGAGAAAGCTACGAGCAGTACTTC